This TCR beta chain derives from a study of blood T cell repertoires in COVID-19. The CDR3 runs 14 residues. CDR1 and CDR2 (germline): LGHDT, YNNKEL (reference sequence). With 0 bases removed from V and 4 bases from J, the gap between germline ends came to 6 bases. Here immunoSEQ multiplex PCR was the method, and the copy in TCRdb shows in-frame clones only, minus some. The table lists under 95,000 clones, 90% to 95% of them singletons. Material for sequencing was peripheral blood. The sequence was collected from a woman aged 50 to 65 in a cohort sampled during active COVID-19. This chain joins TRBV3-1 (or the pseudogene TRBV3-2) and TRBJ1-4, with a weak D call TRBD1 (5 bases). The CDR3 sequence is CASSQDRVNEKLFF. Here the CDR3 DNA reads TGTGCCAGCAGCCAAGACAGGGTTAATGAAAAACTGTTTTTT.